One sample yielded the 21 T cell receptor beta chains listed below, sequenced in a study of CD8 T cells in ankylosing spondylitis (dated by TCRdb to between 2016 and 2019). Broad study findings and their caveats: A TCR beta motif made up of several highly homologous amino acid variants appeared to be characteristic of blood from ankylosing spondylitis patients.

The library relied on 5' RACE. Sequencing instrument: Illumina HiSeq 2500. The raw public data were reprocessed by TCRdb itself: fastp quality trimming at Q25, MiXCR clonotype calling, in-frame beta chains only. Each entry is one CDR3 protein sequence, shown with its most common DNA and genes. This sample has about 800,000 distinct CDR3 sequences in its table, and about an eighth of those were observed once. Less than 0.65% of the sample rests with the top ten. Antigen specificity for these receptors is unknown. The sample comprised blood, either unsorted or a sorted T cell fraction (not recorded which). These receptors came from a male donor with ankylosing spondylitis.

This chain joins TRBV4-3 and TRBJ1-1; D gene uncertain. This CDR3 has 17 residues. Germline V gene lookup returns CDR1 LGHNA and CDR2 YSLEER. With 0 bases removed from V and 0 bases from J, the gap between germline ends came to 14 bases. CDR3 loop: CASSQDMFRDLNTEAFF. CDR3 DNA sequence: TGCGCCAGCAGCCAAGATATGTTTAGGGATTTGAACACTGAAGCTTTCTTT.

This clonotype was counted between two and nine times. V usage is TRBV12-3 or TRBV12-4 and J usage is TRBJ1-4; D is perhaps TRBD1 (6 bases). V lost 6 bases and J lost 0, with 11 bases in between. The CDR3 is made up of 15 amino acids. This CDR3 is CASSPTGSTNEKLFF. The CDR3, as DNA: TGTGCCAGCAGCCCTACAGGGTCAACTAATGAAAAACTGTTTTTT.

The chain combines TRBV6-1 with TRBJ2-1; D gene ambiguous. Trimming took 5 bases from V and 7 from J, leaving 12 bases between them. CDR1 is MNHNS and CDR2 is SASEGT in the germline V gene. The CDR3 totals 13 residues. CDR3 bases: TGTGCCAGCAGTCCGCTTGGCCGGAATGAGCAGTTCTTC. This gives the protein CASSPLGRNEQFF.

This clonotype was seen a handful of times. The chain couples TRBV28 to TRBJ1-5; unclear D gene. Germline CDR1 reads MDHEN; CDR2 reads SYDVKM. The CDR3 consists of 15 residues. The V and J ends lost 3 bases and 1 base respectively, with 10 bases between them. The CDR3 nucleotides are TGTGCCAGCAGTTTTTCCGGAGCAAGCAATCAGCCCCAGCATTTT. It translates to CASSFSGASNQPQHF.

This clonotype appeared a few times. The chain has TRBV28 and TRBJ1-4, with D tentatively TRBD1 (5 bases). V was cut by 5 bases and J by 8 bases, with 15 bases left in between. This CDR3 has 14 residues. CDR1 and CDR2 from the germline V gene are MDHEN and SYDVKM. CDR3 bases: TGTGCCAGCAGTGCCCCGGGGGTTGGCGAAAAACTGTTTTTT. Translated, it gives CASSAPGVGEKLFF.

This clonotype showed up many times. V is TRBV4-3 and J is TRBJ2-4; D is uncertain. Trimming cost V 5 bases and J 9 bases, with 20 bases left between them. CDR3 size: 15 residues. The germline V gene encodes CDR1 LGHNA and CDR2 YSLEER. The CDR3 loop reads CASSGNLDRWSIQYF. CDR3 coding DNA: TGCGCCAGCAGCGGAAACCTCGATCGGTGGAGCATTCAGTACTTC.

The chain has TRBV20-1 and TRBJ1-5; D gene ambiguous. The CDR3 runs to 14 residues. Trimming pared 0 bases from V and 7 bases from J, leaving 13 bases between. The germline CDR1 and CDR2 sequences are DFQATT and SNEGSKA (reference sequence). The CDR3 DNA follows: TGCAGTGCTAGAGATAATGGGGTAGAGCAGCCCCAGCATTTT. It specifies CSARDNGVEQPQHF.

For the CDR3, the DNA is TGCAGTGCTTTGGATGGGGACACTGAAGCTTTCTTT. It specifies CSALDGDTEAFF. The chain carries TRBV20-1 and TRBJ1-1; no reliable D call. Trimming removed 5 bases at V and 3 bases at J, with 10 bases between. The length of the CDR3 is 12 residues. Germline V lookup: CDR1 DFQATT, CDR2 SNEGSKA (reference sequence).

This clonotype was seen a few times. The chain joins TRBV6-5 to TRBJ2-7, with 9 bases identical to TRBD1. The ends lost 0 bases at V and 5 bases at J; junction bases unmatched: 8. The CDR3 contains 16 residues. Germline CDR1 is MNHEY and CDR2 is SVGAGI. This CDR3 reads CASSYSNRGRSDEQYF. In DNA, the CDR3 is TGTGCCAGCAGTTACTCGAACAGGGGGCGATCTGACGAGCAGTACTTC.

This clonotype was detected ten times or more. The chain combines TRBV9 with TRBJ2-5, with D maybe TRBD1 (5 bases). Germline CDR1 reads SGDLS; CDR2 reads YYNGEE. CDR3 length equals 13 residues. V was trimmed by 0 bases and J by 9 bases, leaving 12 bases between them. The CDR3 DNA reads TGTGCCAGCAGCGTAGGATTGATAGGGGCCCAGTACTTC. Translation: CASSVGLIGAQYF.

The rearrangement joins TRBV11-2 to TRBJ1-1; the D is unclear. This CDR3 has 13 residues. The V end lost 5 bases, the J end lost 6 bases, and 13 bases lay between the germline ends. In germline, CDR1 is SGHAT, CDR2 FQNNGV. CDR3 residues: CASSPHAVSEAFF. The CDR3 bases are TGTGCCAGCAGCCCTCATGCGGTCTCTGAAGCTTTCTTT.

V gene TRBV20-1 combines with J gene TRBJ2-5; no reliable D call. Germline V gene lookup returns CDR1 DFQATT and CDR2 SNEGSKA (reference sequence). The CDR3 is made up of 13 amino acids. Trimming took 0 bases from V and 4 from J, leaving 9 bases between them. The CDR3 here is CSARDPYLETQYF. The DNA for the CDR3 is TGCAGTGCTAGAGATCCTTACCTAGAGACCCAGTACTTC.

The rearrangement links TRBV18 to TRBJ1-3; the D is unclear. Trimming took off 1 base at V and 0 bases at J, with 10 bases between the two ends. The CDR3 contains 16 residues. The V gene's germline CDR1 is KGHSH and CDR2 LQKENI. The CDR3 sequence is CASSPRSGDSGNTIYF. The CDR3 DNA follows: TGTGCCAGCTCACCACGATCTGGAGACTCTGGAAACACCATATATTTT.

The V and J genes are TRBV5-6 and TRBJ2-2; 7 nucleotides match TRBD2. Per the germline V gene, CDR1 is SGHDT and CDR2 is YYEEEE. The CDR3 length is 14 residues. Unmatched junction bases numbered 5, after V lost 3 bases and J lost 6 bases. The CDR3 loop is CASSSPGLSGELFF. The CDR3 coding sequence is TGTGCCAGCAGCTCGCCGGGACTATCCGGGGAGCTGTTTTTT.

The chain joins TRBV20-1 to TRBJ1-2; 8 bases line up with TRBD1. Germline-derived CDR1 and CDR2 are DFQATT and SNEGSKA (reference sequence). This CDR3 is built from 14 residues. Trimming took 4 bases from V and 4 from J; bases not matched to a gene: 8. CDR3 nucleotides: TGCAGTGCTACCGGGACAGGCGTTCCCTATGGCTACACCTTC. It yields the protein CSATGTGVPYGYTF.

This clonotype occurred a few times. This chain links TRBV10-3 with TRBJ2-6; the D gene is possibly TRBD1 (6 bases). This CDR3 region has 17 residues. V lost 6 bases to trimming and J lost 0 bases, with 15 bases between them. Germline CDR1 ENHRY, CDR2 SYGVKD. CDR3 in amino acids: CAIRGRTVISGANVLTF. As DNA, the CDR3 is TGTGCCATCAGGGGCAGGACAGTCATCTCTGGGGCCAACGTCCTGACTTTC.

The V call is TRBV20-1, the J call TRBJ2-3; the D gene is possibly TRBD2 (5 bases). The CDR3 consists of 13 residues. Trimming removed 7 bases from V and 0 bases from J, with 11 bases in between. Germline loops: CDR1 DFQATT, CDR2 SNEGSKA (reference sequence). CDR3 sequence: CSVGRHSTDTQYF. In DNA, the CDR3 is TGCAGTGTAGGGAGACATAGCACAGATACGCAGTATTTT.

The chain combines TRBV7-2 with TRBJ1-2, with 10 bases identical to TRBD1. V shed 3 bases, J shed 7 bases, and the junction held 5 bases outside the gene matches. The CDR3 contains 14 residues. The V gene's germline CDR1 is SGHTA and CDR2 FQGNSA. CDR3 amino acids: CASSFMGQGFGYTF. The DNA for the CDR3 is TGTGCCAGCAGCTTCATGGGACAGGGGTTTGGCTACACCTTC.

There are many counts of this clonotype. V gene TRBV10-3 combines with J gene TRBJ2-3; 8 nucleotides match TRBD1. Trimming took 8 bases from V and 9 from J; bases not matched to a gene: 13. Germline V gene sequence: CDR1 ENHRY, CDR2 SYGVKD. The CDR3 has 14 amino acids. CDR3 sequence (DNA): TGTGCCATCGGGGAAGCATTTACAGGGGGGACGCAGTATTTT. It codes for CAIGEAFTGGTQYF.

V and J are TRBV6-1 and TRBJ2-2, with D hard to call. The CDR3 loop spans 14 amino acids. Germline CDR1 MNHNS, CDR2 SASEGT. The V and J ends lost 2 bases and 3 bases respectively, with 7 bases between them. For the CDR3, the DNA is TGTGCCAGCAGTGAACAGTATGACACCGGGGAGCTGTTTTTT. Translation gives CASSEQYDTGELFF.

The V and J genes are TRBV6-5 and TRBJ1-2, with unresolved D. The CDR3 has 14 amino acids. Germline lookup yields CDR1 MNHEY and CDR2 SVGAGI. Trimming took off 0 bases at V and 7 bases at J, with 12 bases between the two ends. CDR3 coding DNA: TGTGCCAGCAGTTACTCCTGGGAAGTCGGTGGCTACACCTTC. This codes for CASSYSWEVGGYTF.